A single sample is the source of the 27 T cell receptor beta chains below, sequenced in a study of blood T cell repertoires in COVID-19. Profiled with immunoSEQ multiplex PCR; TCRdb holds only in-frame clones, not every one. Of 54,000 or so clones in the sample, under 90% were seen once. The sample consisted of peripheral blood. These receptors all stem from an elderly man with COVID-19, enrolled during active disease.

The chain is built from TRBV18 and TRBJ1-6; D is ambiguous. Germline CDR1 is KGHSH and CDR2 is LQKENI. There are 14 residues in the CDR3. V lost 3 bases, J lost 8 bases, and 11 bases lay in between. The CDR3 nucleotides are TGTGCCAGCTCACCTCCGGGTCGGGATTCACCCCTCCACTTT. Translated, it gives CASSPPGRDSPLHF. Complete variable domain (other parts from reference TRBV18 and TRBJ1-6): NAGVMQNPRHLVRRRGQEARLRCSPMKGHSHVYWYRQLPEEGLKFMVYLQKENIIDESGMPKERFSAEFPKEGPSILRIQQVVRGDSAAYFCASSPPGRDSPLHFGNGTRLTVT.

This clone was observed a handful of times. CDR3 sequence (DNA): TGTGCCAGCCGCACGGGGGGTCGCAATCAGCCCCAGCATTTT. It is translated as CASRTGGRNQPQHF. V gene TRBV7-2 combines with J gene TRBJ1-5, with D possibly matching TRBD1 (5 bases). Germline CDR1 reads SGHTA; CDR2 reads FQGNSA. The CDR3 totals 14 residues. V lost 8 bases to trimming and J lost 2 bases, with 13 bases between them. The full variable domain, completed using reference TRBV7-2 and TRBJ1-5, is GAGVSQSPSNKVTEKGKDVELRCDPISGHTALYWYRQSLGQGLEFLIYFQGNSAPDKSGLPSDRFSAERTGGSVSTLTIQRTQQEDSAVYLCASRTGGRNQPQHFGDGTRLSIL.

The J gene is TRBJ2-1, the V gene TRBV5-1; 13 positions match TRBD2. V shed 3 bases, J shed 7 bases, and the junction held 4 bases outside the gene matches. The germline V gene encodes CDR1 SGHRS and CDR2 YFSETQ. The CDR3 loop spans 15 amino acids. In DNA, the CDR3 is TGCGCCAGCAGCTGGACTAGCGGGAGTAGGAATGAGCAGTTCTTC. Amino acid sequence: CASSWTSGSRNEQFF. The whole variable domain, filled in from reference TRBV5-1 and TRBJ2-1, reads KAGVTQTPRYLIKTRGQQVTLSCSPISGHRSVSWYQQTPGQGLQFLFEYFSETQRNKGNFPGRFSGRQFSNSRSEMNVSTLELGDSALYLCASSWTSGSRNEQFFGPGTRLTVL.

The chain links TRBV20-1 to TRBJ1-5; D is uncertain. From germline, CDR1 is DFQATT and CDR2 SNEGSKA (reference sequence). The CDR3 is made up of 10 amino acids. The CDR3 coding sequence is TGCAGCACCAATCGGCAGCCCCAGCATTTT. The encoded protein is CSTNRQPQHF.

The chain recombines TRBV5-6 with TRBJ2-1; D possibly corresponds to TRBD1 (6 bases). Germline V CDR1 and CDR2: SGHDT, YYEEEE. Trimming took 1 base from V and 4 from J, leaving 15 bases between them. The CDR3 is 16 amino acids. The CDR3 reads CASSLYFGTSYNEQFF. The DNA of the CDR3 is TGTGCCAGCAGCTTGTACTTCGGGACAAGTTACAATGAGCAGTTCTTC.

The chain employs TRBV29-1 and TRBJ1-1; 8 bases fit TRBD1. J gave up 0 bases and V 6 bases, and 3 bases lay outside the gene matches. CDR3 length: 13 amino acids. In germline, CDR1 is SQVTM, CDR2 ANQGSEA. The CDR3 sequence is CSVDRDLNTEAFF. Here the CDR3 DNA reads TGCAGCGTGGACAGGGACCTGAACACTGAAGCTTTCTTT.

The CDR3, as DNA: TGCAGCGTCCGCACAGCCAGGGGGGCGCGGGGCGACACCATATATTTT. Translation gives CSVRTARGARGDTIYF. This chain connects TRBV29-1 to TRBJ1-3; 7 bases are shared with TRBD1. V shed 6 bases and J 8 bases; nucleotides not matched to a gene: 19. Germline assignment: CDR1 SQVTM and CDR2 ANQGSEA. This CDR3 contains 16 residues.

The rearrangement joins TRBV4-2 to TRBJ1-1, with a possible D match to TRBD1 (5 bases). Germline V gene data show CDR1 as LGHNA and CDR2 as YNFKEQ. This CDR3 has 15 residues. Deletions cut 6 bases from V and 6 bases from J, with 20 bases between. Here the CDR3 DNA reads TGTGCCAGCAGTCTCTGGACGGGGGGAGGTCCTGAAGCTTTCTTT. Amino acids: CASSLWTGGGPEAFF.

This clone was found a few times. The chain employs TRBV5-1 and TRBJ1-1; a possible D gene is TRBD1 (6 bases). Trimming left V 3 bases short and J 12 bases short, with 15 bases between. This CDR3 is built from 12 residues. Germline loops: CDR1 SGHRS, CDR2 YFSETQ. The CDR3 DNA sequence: TGCGCCAGCAGCTCTGACAGGAAGCAAACTTTCTTT. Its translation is CASSSDRKQTFF.

The CDR3 DNA reads TGTGCCACCAGTGACCCTAGGGCGGGGGATCAGCCCCAGCATTTT. It yields the protein CATSDPRAGDQPQHF. The rearrangement links TRBV24-1 to TRBJ1-5; the D gene is possibly TRBD1 (5 bases). In germline, CDR1 is KGHDR, CDR2 SFDVKD. This CDR3 is built from 15 residues. V was shortened by 4 bases and J by 5 bases, with 14 bases between the two germline ends.

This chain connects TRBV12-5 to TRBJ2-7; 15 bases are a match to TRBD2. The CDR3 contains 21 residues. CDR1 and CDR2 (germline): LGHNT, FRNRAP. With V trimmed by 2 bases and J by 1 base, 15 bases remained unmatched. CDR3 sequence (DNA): TGTGCTAGTGGTTTGTCACCCTGGACTAGCGGGAGGGCCGAACCTTCCTACGAGCAGTACGTC. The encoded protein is CASGLSPWTSGRAEPSYEQYV.

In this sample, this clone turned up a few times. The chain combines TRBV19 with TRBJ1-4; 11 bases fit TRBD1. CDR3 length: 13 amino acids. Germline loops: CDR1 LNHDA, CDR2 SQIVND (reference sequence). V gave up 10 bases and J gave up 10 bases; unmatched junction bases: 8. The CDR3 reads CATSDRGRGKLFF. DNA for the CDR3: TGTGCCACTTCGGACAGGGGGCGAGGAAAACTGTTTTTT.

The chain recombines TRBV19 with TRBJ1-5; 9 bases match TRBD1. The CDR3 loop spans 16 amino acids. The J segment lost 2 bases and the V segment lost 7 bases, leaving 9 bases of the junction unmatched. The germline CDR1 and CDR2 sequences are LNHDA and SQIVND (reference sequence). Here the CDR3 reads CASTTDRGVGNQPQHF. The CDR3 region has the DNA TGTGCCAGTACCACGGACAGGGGAGTCGGCAATCAGCCCCAGCATTTT.

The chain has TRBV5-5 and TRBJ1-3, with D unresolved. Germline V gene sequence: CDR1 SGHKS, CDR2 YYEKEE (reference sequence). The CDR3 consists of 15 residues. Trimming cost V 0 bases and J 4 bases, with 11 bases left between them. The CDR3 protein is CASSLEPGFGNTIYF. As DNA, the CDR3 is TGTGCCAGCAGCTTGGAGCCCGGGTTCGGAAACACCATATATTTT.

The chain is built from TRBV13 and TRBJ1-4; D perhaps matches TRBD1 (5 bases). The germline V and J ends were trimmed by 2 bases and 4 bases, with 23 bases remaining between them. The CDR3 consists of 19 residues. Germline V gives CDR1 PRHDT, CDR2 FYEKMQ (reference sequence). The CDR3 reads CASSLWAGTGSFGNEKLFF. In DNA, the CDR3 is TGTGCCAGCAGCTTATGGGCGGGGACTGGTTCGTTTGGTAATGAAAAACTGTTTTTT. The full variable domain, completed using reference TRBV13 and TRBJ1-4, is AAGVIQSPRHLIKEKRETATLKCYPIPRHDTVYWYQQGPGQDPQFLISFYEKMQSDKGSIPDRFSAQQFSDYHSELNMSSLELGDSALYFCASSLWAGTGSFGNEKLFFGSGTQLSVL.

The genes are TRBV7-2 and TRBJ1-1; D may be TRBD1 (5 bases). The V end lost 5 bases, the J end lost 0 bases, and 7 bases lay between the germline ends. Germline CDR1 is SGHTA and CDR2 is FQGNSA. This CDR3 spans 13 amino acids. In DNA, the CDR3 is TGTGCCAGCAGCCCACAGGTGAACACTGAAGCTTTCTTT. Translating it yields CASSPQVNTEAFF. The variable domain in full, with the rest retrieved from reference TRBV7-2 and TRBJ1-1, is GAGVSQSPSNKVTEKGKDVELRCDPISGHTALYWYRQSLGQGLEFLIYFQGNSAPDKSGLPSDRFSAERTGGSVSTLTIQRTQQEDSAVYLCASSPQVNTEAFFGQGTRLTVV.

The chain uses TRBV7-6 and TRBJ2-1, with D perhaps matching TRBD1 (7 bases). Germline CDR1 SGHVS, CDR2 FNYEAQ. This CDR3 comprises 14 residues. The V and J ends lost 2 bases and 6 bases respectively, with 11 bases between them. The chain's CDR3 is CASSLTQGGNEQFF. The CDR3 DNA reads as TGTGCCAGCAGCTTAACCCAGGGGGGCAATGAGCAGTTCTTC.

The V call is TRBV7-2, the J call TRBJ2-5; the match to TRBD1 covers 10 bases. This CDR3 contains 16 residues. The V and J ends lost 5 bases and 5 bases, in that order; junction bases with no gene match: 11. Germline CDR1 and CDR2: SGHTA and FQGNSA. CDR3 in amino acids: CASSDWAGTGDETQYF. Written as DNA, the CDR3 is TGTGCCAGCAGCGACTGGGCCGGGACAGGGGACGAGACCCAGTACTTC.

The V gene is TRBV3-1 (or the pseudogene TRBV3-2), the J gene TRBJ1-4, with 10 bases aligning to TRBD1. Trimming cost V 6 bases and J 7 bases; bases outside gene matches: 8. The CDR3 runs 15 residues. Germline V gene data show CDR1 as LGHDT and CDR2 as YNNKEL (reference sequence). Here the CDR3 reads CASSFPGQGSEKLFF. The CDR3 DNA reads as TGTGCCAGCAGTTTTCCGGGACAGGGGAGTGAAAAACTGTTTTTT.

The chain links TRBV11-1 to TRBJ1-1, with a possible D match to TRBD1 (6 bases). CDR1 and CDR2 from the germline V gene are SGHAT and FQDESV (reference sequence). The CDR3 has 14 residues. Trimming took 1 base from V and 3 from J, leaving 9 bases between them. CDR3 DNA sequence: TGTGCCAGCAGCTTAGGGAACAGGGACACTGAAGCTTTCTTT. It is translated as CASSLGNRDTEAFF.

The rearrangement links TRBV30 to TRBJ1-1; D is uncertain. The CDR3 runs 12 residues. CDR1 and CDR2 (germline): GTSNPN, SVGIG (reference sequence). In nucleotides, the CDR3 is TGTGCTCATACGGTTATGAACACTGAAGCTTTCTTT. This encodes CAHTVMNTEAFF.

In DNA, the CDR3 is TGTGCCACCAGTGATGGGGGACTAGCGGGAACAAATGAGCAGTTCTTC. Protein product: CATSDGGLAGTNEQFF. This chain uses TRBV24-1 with TRBJ2-1; 13 nucleotides match TRBD2. Germline V gives CDR1 KGHDR, CDR2 SFDVKD. This CDR3 has 16 residues. Unmatched junction bases numbered 5, after V lost 3 bases and J lost 7 bases.

The CDR3 here is CASSFQGDNGYTF. CDR3 DNA: TGTGCCAGCAGTTTCCAGGGCGATAATGGCTACACCTTC. The rearrangement joins TRBV28 to TRBJ1-2, with D possibly matching TRBD1 (5 bases). V lost 3 bases to trimming and J lost 6 bases, with 11 bases between them. Germline CDR1 and CDR2: MDHEN and SYDVKM. This CDR3 is built from 13 residues.

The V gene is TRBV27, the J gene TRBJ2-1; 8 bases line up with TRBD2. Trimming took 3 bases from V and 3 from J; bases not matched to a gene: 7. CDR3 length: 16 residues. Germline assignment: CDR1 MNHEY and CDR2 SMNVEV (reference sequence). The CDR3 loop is CASSFTLAGGYNEQFF. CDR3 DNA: TGTGCCAGCAGTTTCACTCTAGCGGGTGGCTACAATGAGCAGTTCTTC.

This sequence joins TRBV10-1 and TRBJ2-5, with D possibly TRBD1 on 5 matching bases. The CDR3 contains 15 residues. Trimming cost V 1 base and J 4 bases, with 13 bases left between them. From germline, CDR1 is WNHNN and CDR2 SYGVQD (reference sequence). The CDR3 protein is CASSEFVGRGETQYF. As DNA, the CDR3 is TGCGCCAGCAGTGAGTTTGTGGGGCGTGGAGAGACCCAGTACTTC.

CDR3 sequence: CASSLGGYEQYF. In nucleotides, the CDR3 is TGTGCCAGCAGCCTCGGTGGCTACGAGCAGTACTTC. The V and J genes are TRBV9 and TRBJ2-7; D gene unclear. There are 12 residues in the CDR3. The germline V gene encodes CDR1 SGDLS and CDR2 YYNGEE. V was cut by 4 bases and J by 3 bases, with 8 bases left in between. Drawing the rest from reference TRBV9 and TRBJ2-7, the complete variable domain is DSGVTQTPKHLITATGQRVTLRCSPRSGDLSVYWYQQSLDQGLQFLIQYYNGEERAKGNILERFSAQQFPDLHSELNLSSLELGDSALYFCASSLGGYEQYFGPGTRLTVT.

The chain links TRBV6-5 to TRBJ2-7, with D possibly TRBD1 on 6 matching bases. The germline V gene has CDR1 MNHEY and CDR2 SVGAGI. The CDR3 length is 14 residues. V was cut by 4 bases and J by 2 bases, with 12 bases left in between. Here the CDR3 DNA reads TGTGCCAGCAGTTTCACAGGGTCACCCTACGAGCAGTACGTC. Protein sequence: CASSFTGSPYEQYV.